This TCR beta chain was profiled in a study of cytomegalovirus exposure and HLA in healthy donors. Study context: HLA-typed donors were the source of approximately 85 million unique TCRs held in an early data release. Study findings and constraints: For most TCR beta V segments, an earlier analysis put the productive rate at about 87% or about 30% of the time. Among TCR sequences, most were rare, though some public TCRs appeared in many donors.

As concerns this clone: Antigen unknown.

The PCR had 60 Vbeta and 13 Jbeta primers. Method: immunoSEQ multiplex PCR; TCRdb's copy keeps in-frame clones and lacks some. This table has 110,000 to 150,000 clones, around three quarters appearing once. The source material was PBMCs. The receptor was isolated from a woman aged 55-70 years in good health and CMV-seropositive.

This chain's CDR3 is CASSSQGTGGPYGYTF. CDR3 DNA sequence: TGTGCCAGCAGCTCCCAGGGGACAGGGGGCCCTTATGGCTACACCTTC. V is TRBV7-2 and J is TRBJ1-2; 12 bases align to TRBD1. This CDR3 has 16 amino acids. Germline values: CDR1 SGHTA, CDR2 FQGNSA. The junction had 8 bases not matched to a gene; V was cut back by 4 bases and J by 5 bases.